This passage covers 14 T cell receptor beta chains from one sample sequenced in a study of untreated major depressive disorder. Assay used: immunoSEQ multiplex PCR; TCRdb lists only in-frame clones, some missing. The sample shows approximately 21,000 clones, nearly 90% of them seen only once. Input material: CD4+ T cells from PBMCs. The receptor source for this set is a woman aged 40 to 50 in good health.

The chain combines TRBV11-2 with TRBJ2-5; 8 bases agree with TRBD1. The CDR3 contains 16 residues. Trimming cost V 2 bases and J 5 bases; bases outside gene matches: 10. Germline V lookup: CDR1 SGHAT, CDR2 FQNNGV. The CDR3 DNA reads TGTGCCAGCAGCTTAAATTCGGCAGGGGGCATGGAGACCCAGTACTTC. Its protein is CASSLNSAGGMETQYF.

V is TRBV27 and J is TRBJ2-2, with D possibly matching TRBD1 (5 bases). Germline CDR1 MNHEY, CDR2 SMNVEV (reference sequence). V dropped 5 bases and J dropped 0 bases, with 22 bases sitting between them. The CDR3 sequence is 19 residues long. In DNA form, the CDR3 reads TGTGCCAGCAGTCAAGGCCGGGTTGGGGCGCTTTCGAACACCGGGGAGCTGTTTTTT. It translates to CASSQGRVGALSNTGELFF.

This rearrangement joins TRBV25-1 to TRBJ2-2; 13 bases match TRBD2. The junction had 4 bases not matched to a gene; V was cut back by 6 bases and J by 6 bases. This CDR3 is built from 15 residues. CDR1 is MGHDK and CDR2 is SYGVNS in the germline V gene. In nucleotides, the CDR3 is TGTGCCAGCAGCGGGGGACTAGCGGGACCCGGGGAGCTGTTTTTT. It is translated as CASSGGLAGPGELFF.

The gene calls are TRBV28 and TRBJ2-7, with a possible D match to TRBD1 (5 bases). Germline V gene sequence: CDR1 MDHEN, CDR2 SYDVKM. The CDR3 loop spans 13 amino acids. With 6 bases removed from V and 2 bases from J, the gap between germline ends came to 11 bases. CDR3 loop: CASSQGGPYEQYF. The DNA of the CDR3 is TGTGCCAGCAGCCAGGGTGGGCCCTACGAGCAGTACTTC. The whole variable domain, remainder taken from reference TRBV28 and TRBJ2-7, is DVKVTQSSRYLVKRTGEKVFLECVQDMDHENMFWYRQDPGLGLRLIYFSYDVKMKEKGDIPEGYSVSREKKERFSLILESASTNQTSMYLCASSQGGPYEQYFGPGTRLTVT.

The J gene is TRBJ2-3, the V gene TRBV5-1, with D perhaps matching TRBD1 or TRBD2 (6 bases each). CDR1 and CDR2 from the germline V gene are SGHRS and YFSETQ. The V end lost 4 bases, the J end lost 4 bases, and 13 bases lay between the germline ends. The CDR3 spans 14 residues. This CDR3 reads CASSVGGRPDTQYF. In nucleotides, the CDR3 is TGCGCCAGCAGCGTGGGGGGCCGGCCAGATACGCAGTATTTT.

This chain connects TRBV7-8 to TRBJ2-5; 9 positions agree with TRBD1. The germline V gene encodes CDR1 SGHVS and CDR2 FQNEAQ. The CDR3 is 17 amino acids. With 2 bases clipped from V and 2 bases from J, the junction kept 9 bases outside the gene matches. The CDR3 protein is CASSLTPGQGWQETQYF. CDR3 nucleotide sequence: TGTGCCAGCAGCTTAACCCCGGGACAGGGTTGGCAAGAGACCCAGTACTTC.

The chain has TRBV28 and TRBJ1-2; 10 nucleotides agree with TRBD1. The V and J ends lost 6 bases and 4 bases, in that order; junction bases with no gene match: 11. CDR3 size: 16 residues. Germline V lookup: CDR1 MDHEN, CDR2 SYDVKM. CDR3 residues: CASSTQRQGARYGYTF. In DNA form, the CDR3 reads TGTGCCAGCAGCACCCAACGACAGGGGGCGCGCTATGGCTACACCTTC.

V and J are TRBV5-8 and TRBJ1-1; weak D call: TRBD1 (6 bases). Germline assignment: CDR1 SGHTS and CDR2 YDEGEE. The CDR3 contains 14 residues. The V and J ends lost 7 bases and 7 bases respectively, with 20 bases between them. The CDR3 DNA is TGTGCCAGCCGCGGGATCAGGGGTTATAGTGAAGCTTTCTTT. Protein: CASRGIRGYSEAFF.

The genes are TRBV28 and TRBJ2-1; 12 nucleotides agree with TRBD2. V was pared by 5 bases and J by 9 bases, with 11 bases of the junction left unmatched. CDR3 size: 16 residues. Looked up from germline, CDR1 is MDHEN and CDR2 is SYDVKM. CDR3 nucleotides: TGTGCCAGCAGTGAACCCGCTAGCGGGAGGGCAGGTGAGCAGTTCTTC. As protein: CASSEPASGRAGEQFF.

The CDR3 DNA follows: TGTGCCAGTGTTACGCGACAGGGAGGGTACACTGAAGCTTTCTTT. Its protein is CASVTRQGGYTEAFF. The V gene is TRBV19, the J gene TRBJ1-1; 7 nucleotides agree with TRBD1. V was clipped by 8 bases and J by 3 bases; unmatched bases: 12. This CDR3 region has 15 residues. The germline gives CDR1 LNHDA, CDR2 SQIVND (reference sequence). Full variable domain (remainder filled in from reference TRBV19 and TRBJ1-1): DGGITQSPKYLFRKEGQNVTLSCEQNLNHDAMYWYRQDPGQGLRLIYYSQIVNDFQKGDIAEGYSVSREKKESFPLTVTSAQKNPTAFYLCASVTRQGGYTEAFFGQGTRLTVV.

V gene TRBV5-4 combines with J gene TRBJ2-1, with D unclear. CDR1 SGHNT and CDR2 YYREEE come from the germline V gene (reference sequence). The CDR3 sequence is 13 residues long. With 0 bases removed from V and 7 bases from J, the gap between germline ends came to 8 bases. CDR3 protein: CASSLDRQNEQFF. CDR3 coding DNA: TGTGCCAGCAGCTTGGATCGCCAAAATGAGCAGTTCTTC.

The chain recombines TRBV5-1 with TRBJ2-3; D is perhaps TRBD2 (6 bases). Germline CDR1 and CDR2: SGHRS and YFSETQ. This CDR3 has 14 residues. The ends were cut back, 4 bases at V and 2 bases at J, with 11 bases in the middle. The CDR3 nucleotides read TGCGCCAGCAGCCCAGGGAGGACCACAGATACGCAGTATTTT. Its translation is CASSPGRTTDTQYF.

The chain links TRBV20-1 to TRBJ1-3, with no clear D. Trimming pared 7 bases from V and 0 bases from J, leaving 4 bases between. Germline CDR1 and CDR2: DFQATT and SNEGSKA (reference sequence). The CDR3 loop spans 11 amino acids. The DNA of the CDR3 is TGCAGTGTAAACTCTGGAAACACCATATATTTT. This codes for CSVNSGNTIYF.

The chain couples TRBV10-2 to TRBJ1-1; no clear D gene. The germline CDR1 and CDR2 sequences are WSHSY and SAAADI. The CDR3 is made up of 13 amino acids. Trimming took 3 bases from V and 4 from J, leaving 9 bases between them. The DNA for the CDR3 is TGCGCCAGCAGTGACCGCACTCCCACTGAAGCTTTCTTT. This encodes CASSDRTPTEAFF.